This T cell receptor (beta chain) was profiled in a study of cytomegalovirus exposure and HLA in healthy donors. In the study overall: The same platform as the approximately 670 first-cohort repertoires was used for the 120 validation repertoires, a later analysis reported.

Profiled with immunoSEQ multiplex PCR; TCRdb holds only in-frame clones, not every one. This sample has 55,000 to 70,000 clones, with about nine tenths found just once. Note on this clone: Its specificity is not known.

Study-level results: CMV antigen specificity of a few CMV-associated chains was confirmed in vitro. The authors listed 150 to 200 TCR beta chains as cytomegalovirus-associated.

Germline-derived CDR1 and CDR2 are SGHAT and FQNNGV. The CDR3 contains 10 residues. V was trimmed by 5 bases and J by 11 bases, leaving 9 bases between them. Sequencing was performed on PBMCs. V and J are TRBV11-2 and TRBJ1-1; no firm D call. This receptor was identified in a man younger than 35 in good health and CMV-seronegative. The CDR3 sequence is CASSQLGAFF. DNA of the CDR3: TGTGCCAGCAGCCAACTCGGGGCTTTCTTT.